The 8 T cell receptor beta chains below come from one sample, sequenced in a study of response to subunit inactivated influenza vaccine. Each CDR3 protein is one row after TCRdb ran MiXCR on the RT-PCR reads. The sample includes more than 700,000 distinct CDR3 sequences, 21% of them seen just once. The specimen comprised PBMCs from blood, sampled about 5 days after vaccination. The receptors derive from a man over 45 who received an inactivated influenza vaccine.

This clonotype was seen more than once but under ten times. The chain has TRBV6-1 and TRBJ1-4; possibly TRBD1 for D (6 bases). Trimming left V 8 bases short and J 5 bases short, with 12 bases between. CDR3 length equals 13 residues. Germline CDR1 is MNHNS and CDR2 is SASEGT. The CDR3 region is CASQGQRNEKLFF. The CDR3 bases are TGTGCCAGCCAAGGACAGCGGAATGAAAAACTGTTTTTT.

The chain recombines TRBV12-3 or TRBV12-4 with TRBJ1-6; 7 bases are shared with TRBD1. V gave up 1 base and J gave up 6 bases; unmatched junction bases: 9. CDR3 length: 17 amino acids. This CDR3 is CASSLDGQGGPNSPLHF. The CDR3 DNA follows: TGTGCCAGCAGTTTAGACGGCCAGGGGGGACCTAATTCACCCCTCCACTTT.

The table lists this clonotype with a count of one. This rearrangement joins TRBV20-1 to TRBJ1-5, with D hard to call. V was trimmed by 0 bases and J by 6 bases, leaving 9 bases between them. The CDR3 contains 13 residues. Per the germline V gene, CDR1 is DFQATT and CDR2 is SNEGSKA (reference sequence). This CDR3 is CSAREVAPQPQHF. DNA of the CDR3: TGCAGTGCTAGAGAGGTCGCCCCTCAGCCCCAGCATTTT.

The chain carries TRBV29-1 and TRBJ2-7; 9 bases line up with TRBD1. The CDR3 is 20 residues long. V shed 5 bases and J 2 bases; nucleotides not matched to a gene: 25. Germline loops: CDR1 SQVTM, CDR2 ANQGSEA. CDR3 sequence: CSVKRMRPGQGLAAAYEQYF. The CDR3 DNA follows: TGCAGCGTTAAGAGAATGAGGCCGGGACAGGGATTAGCGGCCGCCTACGAGCAGTACTTC.

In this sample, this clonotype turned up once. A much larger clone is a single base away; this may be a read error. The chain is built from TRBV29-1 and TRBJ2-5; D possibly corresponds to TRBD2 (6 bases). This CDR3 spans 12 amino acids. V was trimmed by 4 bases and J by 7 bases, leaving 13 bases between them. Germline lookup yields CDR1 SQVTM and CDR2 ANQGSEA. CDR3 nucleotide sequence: TGCAGCGTTGGGCGCAGGAGGGGGACCCAGTACTTC. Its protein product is CSVGRRRGTQYF.

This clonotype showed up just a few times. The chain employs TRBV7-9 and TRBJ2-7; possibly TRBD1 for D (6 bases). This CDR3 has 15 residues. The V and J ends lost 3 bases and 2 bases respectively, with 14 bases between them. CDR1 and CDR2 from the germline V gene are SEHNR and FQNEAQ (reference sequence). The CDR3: CASSFHGTWPYEQYF. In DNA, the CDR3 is TGTGCCAGCAGCTTCCATGGGACATGGCCCTACGAGCAGTACTTC.

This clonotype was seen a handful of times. CDR3 in amino acids: CASAMRELYNEQFF. CDR3 DNA: TGTGCCAGCGCAATGAGGGAGTTGTACAATGAGCAGTTCTTC. This chain uses TRBV12-3 or TRBV12-4 with TRBJ2-1, with D possibly TRBD2 on 5 matching bases. The CDR3 runs to 14 residues. The V gene lost 8 bases and the J gene lost 4 bases, with 15 bases spanning the gap.

The CDR3 here is CASSPSGDPPLHF. As DNA, the CDR3 is TGCGCCAGCAGCCCATCAGGGGATCCACCCCTCCACTTT. The rearrangement joins TRBV5-1 to TRBJ1-6, with a tentative D call TRBD1 (6 bases). With 4 bases removed from V and 11 bases from J, the gap between germline ends came to 13 bases. CDR3 size: 13 residues. The germline V gene has CDR1 SGHRS and CDR2 YFSETQ.